The clone carrying this T cell receptor beta chain was counted between two and nine times. The library tagged individual cDNA molecules with unique molecular identifiers. TCRdb reprocessed the RACE reads with MiXCR, giving one entry per CDR3 protein. The table shows 80,000 to 95,000 distinct CDR3 sequences, with roughly 10% occurring only once. This entry is derived from a study of human T cells and chemical hapten exposure. Turning to the study itself: The study patch tested 0.01% DPC on the upper back and read results at 6 days. Yields of TCR per sample differed, chiefly owing to small differences in pooled library volume.

This CDR3 is 16 amino acids long. The V and J ends lost 3 bases and 3 bases, in that order; junction bases with no gene match: 4. The germline gives CDR1 LNHNV, CDR2 YYDKDF (reference sequence). Time point defined: patch test 1, 2 weeks after DPC sensitization. Treatment indicated: therapeutic diphenylcyclopropenone sensitization with weekly scalp DPC. The rearrangement joins TRBV15 to TRBJ2-1, with 11 nucleotides matching TRBD2. The receptor comes from a woman aged 50 to 60 with alopecia areata. Some clones in this sample may be carry-over from other donors' samples. Material: whole blood, obtained in connection with sensitization to the hapten diphenylcyclopropenone (DPC). CDR3: CATSRLAGGVYNEQFF. In nucleotides, the CDR3 is TGTGCCACCAGCAGGTTAGCGGGGGGGGTCTACAATGAGCAGTTCTTC.